These 24 T cell receptor beta chains were sequenced from one sample in a study of cytomegalovirus exposure and HLA in healthy donors. Data came from immunoSEQ multiplex PCR; TCRdb stores just in-frame clones and leaves some out. The sample contains just under 75,000 clones, roughly 94% of which appear only once. Sequencing was carried out using PBMCs. All receptors come from a woman between 18 and 29 years old in good health and CMV-seropositive.

This clone was seen only once. The rearrangement uses TRBV19 and TRBJ1-2, with 8 bases fitting TRBD1. In germline, CDR1 is LNHDA, CDR2 SQIVND (reference sequence). CDR3 length: 14 amino acids. The J segment lost 4 bases and the V segment lost 4 bases, leaving 5 bases of the junction unmatched. The CDR3 coding sequence is TGTGCCAGTAGTAGGGGACAGGCCCTCTATGGCTACACCTTC. This codes for CASSRGQALYGYTF.

This clone was found once. The chain combines TRBV28 with TRBJ1-1, with no clear D. The CDR3 length is 10 residues. Trimming shortened V by 10 bases and J by 8 bases, and 11 bases separated the two germline ends. Looked up from germline, CDR1 is MDHEN and CDR2 is SYDVKM. The CDR3 DNA reads as TGTGCCATCGAGCGTGGGGAAGCTTTCTTT. This encodes CAIERGEAFF.

The chain is built from TRBV6-1 and TRBJ1-6; D is possibly TRBD1 (5 bases). V lost 3 bases and J lost 8, with 8 bases in between. The CDR3 length is 13 residues. Germline loops: CDR1 MNHNS, CDR2 SASEGT. The CDR3 sequence: CASSDPGYSPLHF. The CDR3, as DNA: TGTGCCAGCAGTGATCCAGGGTATTCACCCCTCCACTTT.

The rearrangement uses TRBV11-3 and TRBJ2-5, with a weak D call TRBD2 (6 bases). The germline V and J ends were trimmed by 1 base and 7 bases, with 13 bases remaining between them. The length of the CDR3 is 14 residues. Germline CDR1 and CDR2: SGHNT and YENEEA. CDR3 coding DNA: TGTGCCAGCAGCTTAGGGGCGGGATCGCGGACCCAGTACTTC. Translation: CASSLGAGSRTQYF.

The J gene is TRBJ1-2, the V gene TRBV28; 9 bases fit TRBD1. The length of the CDR3 is 15 residues. The J segment lost 7 bases and the V segment lost 3 bases, leaving 9 bases of the junction unmatched. CDR1 is MDHEN and CDR2 is SYDVKM in the germline V gene. CDR3 coding DNA: TGTGCCAGCAGTTTTTCTACAGGGGGCATAGGTGGCTACACCTTC. Protein product: CASSFSTGGIGGYTF.

This sequence joins TRBV30 and TRBJ1-2; D perhaps matches TRBD1 (6 bases). The CDR3 has 13 amino acids. V lost 3 bases, J lost 3 bases, and 11 bases lay in between. The germline CDR1 and CDR2 sequences are GTSNPN and SVGIG (reference sequence). DNA for the CDR3: TGTGCCTGGAGCCCAGGGGCTTACTATGGCTACACCTTC. It translates to CAWSPGAYYGYTF.

This clone showed up just a few times. V usage is TRBV12-5 and J usage is TRBJ1-5; the D is unclear. The CDR3 extends over 13 amino acids. V lost 9 bases to trimming and J lost 1 base, with 10 bases between them. Germline V gives CDR1 LGHNT, CDR2 FRNRAP. This chain's CDR3 is CASGSLSNQPQHF. The CDR3 coding sequence is TGTGCTAGCGGGAGTTTAAGCAATCAGCCCCAGCATTTT.

The CDR3 bases are TGTGCCAGCAGCTACGGTAGTGGGGCAGAGAACTATGGCTACACCTTC. Amino acid sequence: CASSYGSGAENYGYTF. This rearrangement joins TRBV7-2 to TRBJ1-2; D perhaps matches TRBD1 (5 bases). Germline CDR1 SGHTA, CDR2 FQGNSA. The CDR3 covers 16 residues. The V and J ends lost 4 bases and 2 bases respectively, with 17 bases between them.

This chain connects TRBV6-5 to TRBJ1-1; 9 bases agree with TRBD1. Germline assignment: CDR1 MNHEY and CDR2 SVGAGI. The CDR3 consists of 14 residues. V shed 0 bases and J 5 bases; nucleotides not matched to a gene: 1. The CDR3 DNA sequence: TGTGCCAGCAGTTACTCGACAGGGGGTACTGAAGCTTTCTTT. Its protein product is CASSYSTGGTEAFF.

This chain links TRBV29-1 with TRBJ1-2; 8 bases map to TRBD1. The CDR3 is 12 amino acids. Germline V gives CDR1 SQVTM, CDR2 ANQGSEA. The junction had 3 bases not matched to a gene; V was cut back by 2 bases and J by 7 bases. In DNA form, the CDR3 reads TGCAGCGTTGAATCAGGGGGCGGTGGCTACACCTTC. Translating it yields CSVESGGGGYTF.

In DNA, the CDR3 is TGTGCCACCAGCAGGGAAGCGGGGTCCTACGAGCAGTACTTC. Protein product: CATSREAGSYEQYF. The chain carries TRBV15 and TRBJ2-7, with 7 bases identical to TRBD2. Germline-derived CDR1 and CDR2 are LNHNV and YYDKDF (reference sequence). This CDR3 is built from 14 residues. J lost 1 base, V lost 3 bases, and 3 bases had no gene match.

The gene calls are TRBV5-1 and TRBJ2-3, with 8 bases matching TRBD2. CDR1 and CDR2 from the germline V gene are SGHRS and YFSETQ. The CDR3 has 17 residues. With 0 bases clipped from V and 0 bases from J, the junction kept 6 bases outside the gene matches. In DNA form, the CDR3 reads TGCGCCAGCAGCTTGGCCGCGGGGGGCTTCAGCACAGATACGCAGTATTTT. This sequence encodes CASSLAAGGFSTDTQYF. Based on the CDR3 plus reference TRBV5-1 and TRBJ2-3, the full variable domain is KAGVTQTPRYLIKTRGQQVTLSCSPISGHRSVSWYQQTPGQGLQFLFEYFSETQRNKGNFPGRFSGRQFSNSRSEMNVSTLELGDSALYLCASSLAAGGFSTDTQYFGPGTRLTVL.

The rearrangement uses TRBV5-6 and TRBJ2-1, with D maybe TRBD1 (5 bases). Trimming removed 2 bases from V and 4 bases from J, with 13 bases in between. The V gene's germline CDR1 is SGHDT and CDR2 YYEEEE. This CDR3 contains 15 residues. The CDR3 nucleotides are TGTGCCAGCAGCTTTAATTTCCGACAGTACAATGAGCAGTTCTTC. Amino acid sequence: CASSFNFRQYNEQFF.

The rearrangement uses TRBV27 and TRBJ2-6; 9 positions match TRBD1. The J segment lost 4 bases and the V segment lost 5 bases, leaving 6 bases of the junction unmatched. The CDR3 consists of 16 residues. Germline V lookup: CDR1 MNHEY, CDR2 SMNVEV (reference sequence). This chain's CDR3 is CASSGQGFSGANVLTF. In DNA form, the CDR3 reads TGTGCCAGCAGTGGACAGGGGTTCTCCGGGGCCAACGTCCTGACTTTC. Filled out from reference TRBV27 and TRBJ2-6, the complete variable domain reads EAQVTQNPRYLITVTGKKLTVTCSQNMNHEYMSWYRQDPGLGLRQIYYSMNVEVTDKGDVPEGYKVSRKEKRNFPLILESPSPNQTSLYFCASSGQGFSGANVLTFGAGSRLTVL.

The chain couples TRBV4-1 to TRBJ1-1, with 8 positions matching TRBD1. The CDR3 spans 17 residues. Germline CDR1 is MGHRA and CDR2 is YSYEKL. J lost 0 bases, V lost 1 base, and 7 bases had no gene match. The CDR3 nucleotides read TGCGCCAGCAGCCAAGGGACAGGGCGTGCTATGAACACTGAAGCTTTCTTT. Protein: CASSQGTGRAMNTEAFF.

The chain uses TRBV9 and TRBJ2-2; 9 nucleotides line up with TRBD2. V was clipped by 6 bases and J by 4 bases; unmatched bases: 10. The length of the CDR3 is 16 residues. The germline CDR1 and CDR2 sequences are SGDLS and YYNGEE. The CDR3 nucleotides are TGTGCCAGCACCTCTCTTAGCGGGAGTGGCACCGGGGAGCTGTTTTTT. Its translation is CASTSLSGSGTGELFF.

The chain employs TRBV4-1 and TRBJ1-1; the D is unclear. The CDR3 runs 16 residues. V was clipped by 0 bases and J by 0 bases, with 11 bases between them. Germline loops: CDR1 MGHRA, CDR2 YSYEKL. CDR3 sequence (DNA): TGCGCCAGCAGCCAAGATCCGACGGGAATGAACACTGAAGCTTTCTTT. It translates to CASSQDPTGMNTEAFF.

This clone was counted ten times or more. This sequence joins TRBV7-3 and TRBJ1-5, with a weak D call TRBD1 (6 bases). Germline loops: CDR1 SGHTA, CDR2 FQGTGA. This CDR3 spans 13 amino acids. Trimming removed 3 bases at V and 3 bases at J, with 6 bases between. The CDR3 coding sequence is TGTGCCAGCAGCTTGGGGGCCAATCAGCCCCAGCATTTT. Translating it yields CASSLGANQPQHF. The full variable domain, its missing parts supplied by reference TRBV7-3 and TRBJ1-5, is GAGVSQTPSNKVTEKGKYVELRCDPISGHTALYWYRQSLGQGPEFLIYFQGTGAADDSGLPNDRFFAVRPEGSVSTLKIQRTERGDSAVYLCASSLGANQPQHFGDGTRLSIL.

V and J are TRBV6-6 and TRBJ2-7; possibly TRBD2 for D (6 bases). Between the trimmed V and J ends, which lost 6 bases and 3 bases, there was a span of 12 bases. Germline V gives CDR1 MNHNY, CDR2 SVGAGI (reference sequence). CDR3 length: 13 amino acids. The CDR3 here is CASSRSGSYEQYF. The DNA for the CDR3 is TGTGCCAGCAGCCGCTCCGGGAGCTACGAGCAGTACTTC.

This clone came up once. This chain links TRBV19 with TRBJ2-1, with D possibly being TRBD2 (6 bases). Trimming cost V 7 bases and J 7 bases, with 17 bases left between them. The germline V gene has CDR1 LNHDA and CDR2 SQIVND (reference sequence). This CDR3 comprises 14 residues. This CDR3 reads CASTAGTRGNEQFF. In nucleotides, the CDR3 is TGTGCCAGTACCGCGGGAACTCGAGGTAATGAGCAGTTCTTC.

The V and J genes are TRBV6-4 and TRBJ2-2; no clear D gene. The CDR3 is 16 amino acids. Deletions cut 0 bases from V and 4 bases from J, with 12 bases between. CDR1 is MRHNA and CDR2 is SNTAGT in the germline V gene. The CDR3 DNA sequence: TGTGCCAGCAGTGACTCGAGTACAAGGAGCACCGGGGAGCTGTTTTTT. Its translation: CASSDSSTRSTGELFF.

This clone appeared a single time. The chain uses TRBV5-1 and TRBJ2-1; the D is unclear. The length of the CDR3 is 14 residues. Trimming took off 2 bases at V and 3 bases at J, with 9 bases between the two ends. CDR1 is SGHRS and CDR2 is YFSETQ in the germline V gene. CDR3 in amino acids: CASSFGLDYNEQFF. CDR3 nucleotides: TGCGCCAGCAGCTTTGGGCTGGACTACAATGAGCAGTTCTTC.

The chain employs TRBV5-1 and TRBJ1-4; D ambiguous. The CDR3 runs 14 residues. Trimming pared 4 bases from V and 5 bases from J, leaving 12 bases between. CDR1 is SGHRS, CDR2 YFSETQ, per germline. For the CDR3, the DNA is TGCGCCAGCAGCCAACAAGACGGGAATGAAAAACTGTTTTTT. Amino acids: CASSQQDGNEKLFF. The full variable domain, in which reference TRBV5-1 and TRBJ1-4 provide the parts outside the CDR3, is KAGVTQTPRYLIKTRGQQVTLSCSPISGHRSVSWYQQTPGQGLQFLFEYFSETQRNKGNFPGRFSGRQFSNSRSEMNVSTLELGDSALYLCASSQQDGNEKLFFGSGTQLSVL.

This clone was recorded once. The chain couples TRBV28 to TRBJ2-3, with TRBD2 matching 7 bases. Germline trimming cut 8 bases from V and 6 bases from J; bases unmatched to any gene: 17. CDR1 MDHEN and CDR2 SYDVKM come from the germline V gene. CDR3 length equals 16 residues. The DNA for the CDR3 is TGTGCCAGCGGCCCGGCTAGCGGTTTAATCGGGGATACGCAGTATTTT. Protein product: CASGPASGLIGDTQYF.